This T cell receptor beta chain was found in a study of blood T cells in healthy people across ages. Germline CDR1 reads SNHLY; CDR2 reads FYNNEI. The CDR3 contains 13 residues. General study results and limits: One million T cells yielded diversity estimates that were considered underestimates.

Using a J-beta primer mix together with a sample-barcoded 5' primer, a second PCR was run for roughly 6 to 12 cycles. TCRdb reprocessed the 5' RACE reads via MiXCR and lists one record per CDR3 protein. The data hold 1.4 million to 1.5 million distinct CDR3 sequences, with 42% observed a single time. Comment on this clonotype: Its specificity is unknown.

The specimen sequenced was blood. The V gene is TRBV2, the J gene TRBJ2-1, with 8 bases aligning to TRBD1. The TCR sequence derives from a woman between 18 and 30 years old in good health. CDR3 sequence: CVIDRGPSDEQFF. In DNA, the CDR3 is TGTGTAATAGACAGGGGACCTAGCGATGAGCAGTTCTTC.